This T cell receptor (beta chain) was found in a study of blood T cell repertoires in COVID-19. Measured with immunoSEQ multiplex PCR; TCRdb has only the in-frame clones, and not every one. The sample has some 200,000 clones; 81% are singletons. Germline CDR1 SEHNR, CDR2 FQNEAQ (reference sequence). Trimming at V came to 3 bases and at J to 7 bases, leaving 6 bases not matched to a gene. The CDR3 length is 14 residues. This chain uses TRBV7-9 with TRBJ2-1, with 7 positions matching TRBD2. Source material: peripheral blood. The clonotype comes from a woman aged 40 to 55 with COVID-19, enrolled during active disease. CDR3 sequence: CASSLFGGENEQFF. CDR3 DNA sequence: TGTGCCAGCAGCTTGTTTGGGGGGGAAAATGAGCAGTTCTTC.